Listed below are T cell receptor beta chains from one sample, sequenced in a study of human T cells and chemical hapten exposure. TCRdb independently ran MiXCR on the RACE reads; one entry per CDR3 protein. The repertoire holds 300,000 to 400,000 distinct CDR3 sequences, with roughly 5% as singletons. The material was whole blood, obtained in connection with sensitization to the hapten diphenylcyclopropenone (DPC). All receptors derive from a woman aged 45-59 years with alopecia areata. Some clones in this sample may be carry-over from other donors' samples. Both conserved end residues are part of each CDR3. Fields, in order: D gene, V gene, clone size, J gene, CDR3 protein, CDR3 DNA. The D gene is left open where the match is weak. Expanded clones are given a class, and other clones once, few, many or no size at all.

D: TRBD2
V: TRBV9
size: .
J: TRBJ2-4
CDR3: CASSPLAGGGNIQYF
DNA: TGTGCCAGCAGCCCTCTAGCGGGTGGGGGGAACATTCAGTACTTC

D: .
V: TRBV11-3
size: many
J: TRBJ2-3
CDR3: CASSLTAGITDTQYF
DNA: TGTGCCAGCAGCTTGACAGCGGGCATCACAGATACGCAGTATTTT

D: .
V: TRBV6-5
size: many
J: TRBJ1-5
CDR3: CASSYSQARQPQHF
DNA: TGTGCCAGCAGTTACTCACAGGCCCGCCAGCCCCAGCATTTT

D: .
V: TRBV12-3/TRBV12-4
size: few
J: TRBJ1-4
CDR3: CASTLPGWKEKLFF
DNA: TGTGCCAGCACCCTACCGGGGTGGAAGGAAAAACTGTTTTTT

D: .
V: TRBV5-4
size: many
J: TRBJ2-1
CDR3: CASSLAGIDRDNEQFF
DNA: TGTGCCAGCAGCTTGGCCGGGATTGACCGAGACAATGAGCAGTTCTTC

D: .
V: TRBV15
size: many
J: TRBJ2-7
CDR3: CATSRDVGEQYF
DNA: TGTGCCACCAGCAGAGACGTGGGAGAGCAGTACTTC

D: TRBD1
V: TRBV25-1
size: .
J: TRBJ2-7
CDR3: CASSELDRGVASGLSSYEQYF
DNA: TGTGCCAGCAGTGAGTTGGACAGGGGGGTTGCTAGCGGCTTGAGCTCCTACGAGCAGTACTTC

D: TRBD1
V: TRBV13
size: .
J: TRBJ1-1
CDR3: CASSKVKGARNTEAFF
DNA: TGTGCCAGCAGTAAGGTGAAGGGGGCGCGAAACACTGAAGCTTTCTTT

D: TRBD2
V: TRBV5-1
size: many
J: TRBJ2-6
CDR3: CASSLTAGGYVLTF
DNA: TGCGCCAGCAGCTTGACGGCGGGGGGCTACGTCCTGACTTTC

D: .
V: TRBV29-1
size: .
J: TRBJ2-1
CDR3: CSVERVTGYNEQFF
DNA: TGCAGCGTTGAACGGGTCACAGGCTACAATGAGCAGTTCTTC

D: .
V: TRBV20-1
size: many
J: TRBJ2-7
CDR3: CSARGTSLSYEQYF
DNA: TGCAGTGCTAGGGGGACATCGCTGTCCTACGAGCAGTACTTC

D: TRBD2
V: TRBV9
size: many
J: TRBJ2-1
CDR3: CASSVGAGTSYNEQFF
DNA: TGTGCCAGCAGCGTAGGAGCGGGAACCTCCTACAATGAGCAGTTCTTC

D: .
V: TRBV6-5
size: many
J: TRBJ2-2
CDR3: CASRQHNTGELFF
DNA: TGTGCCAGCAGACAACATAACACCGGGGAGCTGTTTTTT

D: .
V: TRBV6-2/TRBV6-3
size: many
J: TRBJ1-6
CDR3: CASSYSGTGNSPLHF
DNA: TGTGCCAGCAGTTACTCCGGGACGGGGAATTCACCCCTCCACTTT

D: .
V: TRBV12-3/TRBV12-4
size: few
J: TRBJ2-1
CDR3: CASSFDRLEQFF
DNA: TGTGCCAGCAGTTTCGACAGGCTAGAGCAGTTCTTC

D: .
V: TRBV7-2
size: many
J: TRBJ2-3
CDR3: CASSPRVRGGRTDTQYF
DNA: TGTGCCAGCAGCCCGCGAGTGAGGGGGGGCCGCACAGATACGCAGTATTTT

D: .
V: TRBV7-2
size: many
J: TRBJ2-3
CDR3: CASSLARDPGTDTQYF
DNA: TGTGCCAGCAGCTTAGCTAGAGACCCCGGAACAGATACGCAGTATTTT

D: .
V: TRBV6-5
size: many
J: TRBJ1-1
CDR3: CASSPAGGRNTEAFF
DNA: TGTGCCAGCAGTCCGGCTGGAGGAAGGAACACTGAAGCTTTCTTT

D: TRBD1
V: TRBV9
size: .
J: TRBJ2-1
CDR3: CASSVDGTGSTHEQFF
DNA: TGTGCCAGCAGCGTAGATGGGACAGGGAGTACGCATGAGCAGTTCTTC

D: TRBD1
V: TRBV6-5
size: few
J: TRBJ1-1
CDR3: CASSYSMPGQGIKNTEAFF
DNA: TGTGCCAGCAGTTACTCGATGCCGGGACAGGGGATAAAGAACACTGAAGCTTTCTTT